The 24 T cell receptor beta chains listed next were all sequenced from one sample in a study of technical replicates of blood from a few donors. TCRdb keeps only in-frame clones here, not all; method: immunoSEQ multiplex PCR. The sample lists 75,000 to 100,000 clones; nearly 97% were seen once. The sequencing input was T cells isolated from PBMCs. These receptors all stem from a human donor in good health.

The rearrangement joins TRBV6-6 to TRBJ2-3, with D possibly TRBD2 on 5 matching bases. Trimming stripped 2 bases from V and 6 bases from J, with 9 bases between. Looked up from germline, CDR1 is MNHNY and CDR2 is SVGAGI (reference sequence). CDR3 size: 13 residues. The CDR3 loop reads CASSYLSGDTQYF. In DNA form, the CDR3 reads TGTGCCAGCAGTTACCTCTCGGGGGATACGCAGTATTTT.

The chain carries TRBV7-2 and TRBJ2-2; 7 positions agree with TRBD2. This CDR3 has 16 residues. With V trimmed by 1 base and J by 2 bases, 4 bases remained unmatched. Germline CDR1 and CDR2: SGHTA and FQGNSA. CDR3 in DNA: TGTGCCAGCAGCTTAGGGGGACTATTAAACACCGGGGAGCTGTTTTTT. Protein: CASSLGGLLNTGELFF.

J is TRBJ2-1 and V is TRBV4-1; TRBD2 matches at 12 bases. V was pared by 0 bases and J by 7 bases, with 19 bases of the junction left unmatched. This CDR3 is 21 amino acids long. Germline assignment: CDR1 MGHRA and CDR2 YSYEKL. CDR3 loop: CASSQEPSSSGRAISRNEQFF. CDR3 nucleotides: TGCGCCAGCAGCCAAGAGCCCTCTTCTAGCGGGAGGGCCATAAGTAGGAATGAGCAGTTCTTC.

The chain's CDR3 is CASSYTGGLETQYF. Here the CDR3 DNA reads TGTGCCAGCAGTTATACAGGGGGTTTAGAGACCCAGTACTTC. The chain is built from TRBV2 and TRBJ2-5; TRBD1 aligns across 8 bases. With 5 bases clipped from V and 4 bases from J, the junction kept 6 bases outside the gene matches. The CDR3 is made up of 14 amino acids. From germline, CDR1 is SNHLY and CDR2 FYNNEI. The entire variable domain, with the rest obtained from reference TRBV2 and TRBJ2-5, is as follows: EPEVTQTPSHQVTQMGQEVILRCVPISNHLYFYWYRQILGQKVEFLVSFYNNEISEKSEIFDDQFSVERPDGSNFTLKIRSTKLEDSAMYFCASSYTGGLETQYFGPGTRLLVL.

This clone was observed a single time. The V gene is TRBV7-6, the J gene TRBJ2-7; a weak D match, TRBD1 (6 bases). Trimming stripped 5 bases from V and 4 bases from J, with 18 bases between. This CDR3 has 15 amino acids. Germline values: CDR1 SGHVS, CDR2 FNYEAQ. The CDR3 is CASSPSQGPRYEQYF. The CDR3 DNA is TGTGCCAGCAGCCCCTCCCAGGGGCCCCGATACGAGCAGTACTTC.

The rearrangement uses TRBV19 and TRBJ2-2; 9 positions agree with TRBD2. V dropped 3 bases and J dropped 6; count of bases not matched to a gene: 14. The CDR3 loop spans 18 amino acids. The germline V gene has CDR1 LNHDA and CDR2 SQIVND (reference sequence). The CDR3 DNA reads TGTGCCAGTAGTATTTATGGAGGGACTAGCTCTTTTCCCGGGGAGCTGTTTTTT. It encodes CASSIYGGTSSFPGELFF.

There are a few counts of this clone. CDR3 bases: TGTGCCTGGAGGAAGGGGTTTGTTTCAGTTAACTATGGCTACACCTTC. Encoded protein: CAWRKGFVSVNYGYTF. The chain combines TRBV30 with TRBJ1-2; D is perhaps TRBD1 (5 bases). The CDR3 contains 16 residues. V was shortened by 3 bases and J by 1 base, with 18 bases between the two germline ends. CDR1 GTSNPN and CDR2 SVGIG come from the germline V gene (reference sequence).

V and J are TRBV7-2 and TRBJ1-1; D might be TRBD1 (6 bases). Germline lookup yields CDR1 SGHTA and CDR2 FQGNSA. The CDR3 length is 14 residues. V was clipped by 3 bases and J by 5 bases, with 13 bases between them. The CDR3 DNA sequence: TGTGCCAGCAGCTTTTGGGGGCGAGGGACTGAAGCTTTCTTT. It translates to CASSFWGRGTEAFF.

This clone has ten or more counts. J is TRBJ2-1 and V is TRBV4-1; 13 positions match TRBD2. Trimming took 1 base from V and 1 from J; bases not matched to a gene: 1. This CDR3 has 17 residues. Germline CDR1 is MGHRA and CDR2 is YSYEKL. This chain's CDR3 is CASSQGTSGSSYNEQFF. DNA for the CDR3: TGCGCCAGCAGCCAAGGGACTAGCGGGAGTTCCTACAATGAGCAGTTCTTC.

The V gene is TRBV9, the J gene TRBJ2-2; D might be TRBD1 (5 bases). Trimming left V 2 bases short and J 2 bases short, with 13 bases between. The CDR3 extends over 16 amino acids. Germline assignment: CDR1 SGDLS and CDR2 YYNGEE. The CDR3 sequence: CASSVTGHSNTGELFF. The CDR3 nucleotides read TGTGCCAGCAGCGTTACAGGACATTCAAACACCGGGGAGCTGTTTTTT.

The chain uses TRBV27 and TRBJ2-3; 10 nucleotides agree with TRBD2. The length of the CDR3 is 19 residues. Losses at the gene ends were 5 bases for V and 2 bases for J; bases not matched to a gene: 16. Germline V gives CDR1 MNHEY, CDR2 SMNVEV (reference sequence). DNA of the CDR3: TGTGCCAGCAGTGCCCTACCCCCCGGACTAGCGGTCTTCACAGATACGCAGTATTTT. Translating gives CASSALPPGLAVFTDTQYF.

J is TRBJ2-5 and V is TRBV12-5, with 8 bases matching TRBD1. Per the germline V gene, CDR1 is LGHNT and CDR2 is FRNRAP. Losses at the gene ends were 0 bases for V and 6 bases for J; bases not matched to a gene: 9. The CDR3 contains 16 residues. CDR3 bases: TGTGCTAGTGGTTTGGTACTTGGACAGGGATACAAGACCCAGTACTTC. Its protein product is CASGLVLGQGYKTQYF.

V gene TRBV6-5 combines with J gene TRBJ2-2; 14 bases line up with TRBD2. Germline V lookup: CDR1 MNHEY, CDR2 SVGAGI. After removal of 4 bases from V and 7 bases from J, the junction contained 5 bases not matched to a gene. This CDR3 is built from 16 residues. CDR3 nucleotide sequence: TGTGCCAGCAGTTGGGGACTAGCGGGAGCGGACGGGGAGCTGTTTTTT. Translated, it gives CASSWGLAGADGELFF.

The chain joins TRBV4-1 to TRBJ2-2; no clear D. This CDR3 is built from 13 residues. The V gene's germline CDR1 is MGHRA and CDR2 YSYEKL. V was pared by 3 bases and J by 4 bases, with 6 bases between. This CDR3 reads CASSQRLTGELFF. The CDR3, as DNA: TGCGCCAGCAGCCAGAGACTCACCGGGGAGCTGTTTTTT.

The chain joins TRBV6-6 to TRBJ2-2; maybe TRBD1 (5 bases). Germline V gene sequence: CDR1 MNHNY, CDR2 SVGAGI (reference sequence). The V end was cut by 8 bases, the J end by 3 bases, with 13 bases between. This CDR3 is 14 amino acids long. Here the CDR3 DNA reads TGTGCCAGCTTCGGAGCAGGGTACACCGGGGAGCTGTTTTTT. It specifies CASFGAGYTGELFF.

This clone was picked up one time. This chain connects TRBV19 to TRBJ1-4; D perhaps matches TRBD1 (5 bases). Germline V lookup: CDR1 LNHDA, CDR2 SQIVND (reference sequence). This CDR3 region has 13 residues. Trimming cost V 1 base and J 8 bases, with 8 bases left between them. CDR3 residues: CASSIAGGEKLFF. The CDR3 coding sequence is TGTGCCAGTAGTATAGCGGGGGGAGAAAAACTGTTTTTT.

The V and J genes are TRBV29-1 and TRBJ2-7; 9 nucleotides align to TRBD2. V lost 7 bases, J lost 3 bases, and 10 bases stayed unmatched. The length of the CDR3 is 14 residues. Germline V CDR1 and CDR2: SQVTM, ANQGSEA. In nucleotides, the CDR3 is TGCAGCGCCAGGCTAGCGGGGCGCCTCTACGAGCAGTACTTC. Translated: CSARLAGRLYEQYF.

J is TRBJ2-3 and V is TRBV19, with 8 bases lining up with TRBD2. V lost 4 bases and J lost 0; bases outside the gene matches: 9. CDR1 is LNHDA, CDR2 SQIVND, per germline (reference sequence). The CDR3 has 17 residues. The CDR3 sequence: CASSTRGGEESTDTQYF. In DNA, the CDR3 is TGTGCCAGTAGTACCCGGGGGGGGGAGGAAAGCACAGATACGCAGTATTTT.

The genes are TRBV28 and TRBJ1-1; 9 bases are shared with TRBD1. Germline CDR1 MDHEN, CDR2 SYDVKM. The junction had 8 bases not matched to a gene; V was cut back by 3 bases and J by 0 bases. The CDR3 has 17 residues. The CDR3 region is CASSFEGQGGMNTEAFF. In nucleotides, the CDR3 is TGTGCCAGCAGTTTCGAGGGACAGGGTGGGATGAACACTGAAGCTTTCTTT.

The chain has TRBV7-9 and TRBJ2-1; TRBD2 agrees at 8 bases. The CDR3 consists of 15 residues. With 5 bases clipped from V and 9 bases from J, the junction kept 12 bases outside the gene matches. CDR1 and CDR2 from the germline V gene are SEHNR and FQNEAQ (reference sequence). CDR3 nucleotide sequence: TGTGCCAGCAGCCCCGCGGGACTAGGGCTTGGTGAGCAGTTCTTC. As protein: CASSPAGLGLGEQFF.

DNA of the CDR3: TGTGCCAGCAGCTTAGCGGGGCAGGGTGGCTCTTTGGAAGCTTTCTTT. Amino acids: CASSLAGQGGSLEAFF. The chain couples TRBV7-6 to TRBJ1-1; D might be TRBD1 (5 bases). The V gene lost 0 bases and the J gene lost 8 bases, with 19 bases spanning the gap. The CDR3 has 16 amino acids. Germline V CDR1 and CDR2: SGHVS, FNYEAQ.

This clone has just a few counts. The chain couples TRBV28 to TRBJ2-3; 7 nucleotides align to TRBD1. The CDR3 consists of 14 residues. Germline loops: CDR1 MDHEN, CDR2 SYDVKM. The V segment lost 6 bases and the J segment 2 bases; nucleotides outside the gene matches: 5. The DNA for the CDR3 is TGTGCCAGCAGAACCGGGACAGACACAGATACGCAGTATTTT. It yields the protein CASRTGTDTDTQYF.

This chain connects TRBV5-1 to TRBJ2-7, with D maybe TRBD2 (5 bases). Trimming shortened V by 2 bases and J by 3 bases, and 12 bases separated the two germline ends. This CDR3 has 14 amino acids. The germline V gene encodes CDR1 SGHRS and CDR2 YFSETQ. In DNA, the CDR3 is TGCGCCAGCAGCTTAAGTTGGGAGTACTACGAGCAGTACTTC. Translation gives CASSLSWEYYEQYF.

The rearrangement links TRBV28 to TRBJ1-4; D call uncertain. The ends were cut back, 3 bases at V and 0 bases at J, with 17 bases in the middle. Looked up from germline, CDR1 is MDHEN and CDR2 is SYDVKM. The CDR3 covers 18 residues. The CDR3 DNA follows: TGTGCCAGCAGTTTGGGAGACACATCGTCGGCAACTAATGAAAAACTGTTTTTT. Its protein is CASSLGDTSSATNEKLFF. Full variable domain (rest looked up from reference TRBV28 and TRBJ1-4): DVKVTQSSRYLVKRTGEKVFLECVQDMDHENMFWYRQDPGLGLRLIYFSYDVKMKEKGDIPEGYSVSREKKERFSLILESASTNQTSMYLCASSLGDTSSATNEKLFFGSGTQLSVL.